This TCR beta chain was sequenced for a study of metastatic and nonmetastatic thyroid tumors. About the research overall: Malignant thyroid and benign thyroid patients provided blood and tumor or nodule tissue whose repertoires were compared.

No patient had received any treatment before thyroid surgery. The study's findings and limits: In both blood and tumor samples, TCR beta diversity was reported significantly higher for malignant than benign nodules.

On this clone: The antigen is not known.

Original data processing: Building a distant-metastasis classifier for papillary thyroid cancer drew on CDR3 differences across clinicopathological groups. TCRdb re-called the PCR reads via MiXCR. In this record, the V and J calls reflect TCRdb's handling and not the investigators' own analysis. The sample carries under 45,000 clones, more than 25% recorded once. The sequence derives from a male donor with papillary thyroid cancer or a benign thyroid nodule (not recorded which). Some clones in this sample may be carry-over from other donors' samples. Sequencing was carried out using blood.

The CDR3: CASSLLASGSYEQYF. The CDR3 DNA reads as TGTGCCAGCAGCCTCCTGGCTAGCGGGAGCTACGAGCAGTACTTC. The chain couples TRBV7-6 to TRBJ2-7, with 10 nucleotides matching TRBD2. V was pared by 5 bases and J by 3 bases, with 7 bases of the junction left unmatched. Germline CDR1 is SGHVS and CDR2 is FNYEAQ. The CDR3 extends over 15 amino acids.